Each of the 29 T cell receptor beta chains below was sequenced from the same sample in a study of beta chain features in type 1 diabetes (dated by TCRdb to the late 2010s). Libraries were built with the immunoSEQ multiplex PCR assay. All of the isolated RNA was reverse transcribed with the High Capacity cDNA Reverse Transcription Kit, so expressed TCRB transcripts were sequenced. TCRdb obtained this table from immuneACCESS and retained in-frame rearrangements with V and J assigned. These tables miss some clones; where compared with another copy, unresolved V genes account for less than half of the shortfall, and the remainder is unexplained. The sample yields 900,000 or so clones; 15% to 20% were counted once. The leading ten clones occupy about 0.025% of the sample. Specimen: naive CD4+ T cells from blood. The meaning of the sample's cell subset or site label: true naive CD4+ T cells. The receptors shown here come from a woman aged 18-29 years in good health.

A few counts support this clone. The chain has TRBV18 and TRBJ2-5; D possibly corresponds to TRBD1 (5 bases). The CDR3 has 15 amino acids. The germline gives CDR1 KGHSH, CDR2 LQKENI. V lost 4 bases and J lost 2, with 14 bases in between. CDR3 loop: CASSQRTSLQETQYF. The CDR3 DNA reads TGTGCCAGCTCACAACGGACAAGCTTACAAGAGACCCAGTACTTC.

This clone was seen a few times. The chain recombines TRBV15 with TRBJ1-3, with D perhaps matching TRBD1 (6 bases). The V and J ends lost 0 bases and 2 bases respectively, with 11 bases between them. In germline, CDR1 is LNHNV, CDR2 YYDKDF (reference sequence). The CDR3 extends over 16 amino acids. The CDR3 reads CATSRDLWDTGNTIYF. The CDR3 nucleotides are TGTGCCACCAGCAGAGATCTCTGGGACACTGGAAACACCATATATTTT.

V usage is TRBV7-3 and J usage is TRBJ2-5; no definite D call. Germline loops: CDR1 SGHTA, CDR2 FQGTGA. The ends were cut back, 5 bases at V and 7 bases at J, with 14 bases in the middle. CDR3 length: 13 residues. The CDR3 nucleotides are TGTGCCAGCAGCCCAATGCAATCAGGGACCCAGTACTTC. It translates to CASSPMQSGTQYF.

This clone was counted between two and nine times. The sample has other DNA sequences that encode this CDR3 too. The V gene is TRBV18, the J gene TRBJ2-7; no reliable D call. Germline assignment: CDR1 KGHSH and CDR2 LQKENI. The V end was cut by 6 bases, the J end by 6 bases, with 12 bases between. The CDR3 consists of 12 residues. This CDR3 is CASSPSGFEQYF. CDR3 DNA: TGTGCCAGCTCCCCCAGTGGCTTCGAGCAGTACTTC.

This sequence joins TRBV5-1 and TRBJ2-3; 7 bases map to TRBD2. This CDR3 is 15 amino acids long. Germline V lookup: CDR1 SGHRS, CDR2 YFSETQ. V dropped 3 bases and J dropped 1; count of bases not matched to a gene: 5. The CDR3, as DNA: TGCGCCAGCAGCTGGGAGGGACGACGCACAGATACGCAGTATTTT. Protein sequence: CASSWEGRRTDTQYF.

This chain uses TRBV5-1 with TRBJ2-7; 9 bases are a match to TRBD2. Looked up from germline, CDR1 is SGHRS and CDR2 is YFSETQ. The CDR3 sequence is 16 residues long. V gave up 3 bases and J gave up 3 bases; unmatched junction bases: 10. The DNA for the CDR3 is TGCGCCAGCAGCTCGGGTATGCGGGAGGGCCACTACGAGCAGTACTTC. Encoded protein: CASSSGMREGHYEQYF. Full variable domain (missing parts from reference TRBV5-1 and TRBJ2-7): KAGVTQTPRYLIKTRGQQVTLSCSPISGHRSVSWYQQTPGQGLQFLFEYFSETQRNKGNFPGRFSGRQFSNSRSEMNVSTLELGDSALYLCASSSGMREGHYEQYFGPGTRLTVT.

There are a few counts of this clone. One junction end disagrees with the germline gene, perhaps due to a read error. The rearrangement joins TRBV7-9 to TRBJ2-1; D ambiguous. The length of the CDR3 is 14 residues. The germline CDR1 and CDR2 sequences are SEHNR and FQNEAQ (reference sequence). DNA of the CDR3: TGCGCCAGCAGCCAGGATAAGGCGCGAGGTGAGCAGTTCTTC. It is translated as CASSQDKARGEQFF.

The chain joins TRBV10-3 to TRBJ2-7; TRBD1 is a possible D gene (6 bases). The CDR3 contains 12 residues. Germline V gene sequence: CDR1 ENHRY, CDR2 SYGVKD. The V end was cut by 1 base, the J end by 6 bases, with 7 bases between. The CDR3 is CAISEYRAEQYF. CDR3 nucleotides: TGTGCCATCAGTGAGTACAGGGCCGAGCAGTACTTC.

The chain combines TRBV6-6 with TRBJ2-3; the D is unclear. With 5 bases removed from V and 8 bases from J, the gap between germline ends came to 14 bases. Per the germline V gene, CDR1 is MNHNY and CDR2 is SVGAGI (reference sequence). The CDR3 extends over 13 amino acids. In nucleotides, the CDR3 is TGTGCCAGCAGTCAGGAACACGGTGGTACGCAGTATTTT. Amino acid sequence: CASSQEHGGTQYF.

This clone was counted a few times. This chain uses TRBV7-2 with TRBJ2-3; 12 bases match TRBD2. V lost 5 bases, J lost 7 bases, and 10 bases stayed unmatched. This CDR3 comprises 16 residues. Germline values: CDR1 SGHTA, CDR2 FQGNSA. CDR3 in amino acids: CASSPAVTSGSYTQYF. In nucleotides, the CDR3 is TGTGCCAGCAGCCCGGCCGTGACTAGCGGGAGTTATACGCAGTATTTT.

A few counts support this clone. V gene TRBV7-9 combines with J gene TRBJ2-3, with 9 bases fitting TRBD1. CDR3 length: 18 amino acids. With V trimmed by 9 bases and J by 6 bases, 22 bases remained unmatched. Germline V gene sequence: CDR1 SEHNR, CDR2 FQNEAQ (reference sequence). The CDR3 spells CARAPPPTGGPTEDTQYF. The CDR3 DNA follows: TGTGCCAGGGCCCCACCTCCGACAGGGGGACCGACTGAGGATACGCAGTATTTT.

This sequence joins TRBV6-5 and TRBJ2-3; a possible D gene is TRBD2 (5 bases). In germline, CDR1 is MNHEY, CDR2 SVGAGI. Trimming took off 7 bases at V and 8 bases at J, with 19 bases between the two ends. The CDR3 totals 14 residues. This chain's CDR3 is CASTRGPGRSTQYF. The CDR3 nucleotides are TGTGCCAGCACCCGAGGGCCGGGCAGGAGTACGCAGTATTTT.

The chain has TRBV19 and TRBJ2-2, with TRBD1 matching over 7 bases. After removal of 3 bases from V and 0 bases from J, the junction contained 4 bases not matched to a gene. CDR1 is LNHDA, CDR2 SQIVND, per germline (reference sequence). The CDR3 runs 16 residues. The CDR3 DNA is TGTGCCAGTAGTATTGGCCAGGGGGCGAACACCGGGGAGCTGTTTTTT. It translates to CASSIGQGANTGELFF.

The chain has TRBV5-1 and TRBJ2-7, with TRBD1 matching 9 bases. J was trimmed by 5 bases and V by 4 bases; bases with no gene match: 13. CDR1 and CDR2 from the germline V gene are SGHRS and YFSETQ. There are 16 residues in the CDR3. Written as DNA, the CDR3 is TGCGCCAGCAGCCGGGGCGGGACAGGGTGGAGGGACGAGCAGTACTTC. It yields the protein CASSRGGTGWRDEQYF.

This clone turned up a few times. The chain is built from TRBV5-4 and TRBJ2-3; 11 nucleotides match TRBD2. CDR3 length: 16 amino acids. The germline CDR1 and CDR2 sequences are SGHNT and YYREEE (reference sequence). J lost 5 bases, V lost 7 bases, and 12 bases had no gene match. The CDR3 bases are TGTGCCAGCGGACTTAGCGGGAGGGCCTTGGGAGATACGCAGTATTTT. Protein: CASGLSGRALGDTQYF.

This clone occurred a few times. The identical CDR3 is also encoded by other nucleotide sequences in the sample. The chain is built from TRBV5-4 and TRBJ2-5; TRBD1 is a possible D gene (5 bases). With 3 bases removed from V and 5 bases from J, the gap between germline ends came to 14 bases. This CDR3 contains 14 residues. Germline assignment: CDR1 SGHNT and CDR2 YYREEE (reference sequence). The CDR3 nucleotides are TGTGCCAGCAGCTCATACGCGGCAGGGGAGACCCAGTACTTC. Amino acid sequence: CASSSYAAGETQYF.

This clone was seen a handful of times. The chain combines TRBV2 with TRBJ2-2; no reliable D call. Germline loops: CDR1 SNHLY, CDR2 FYNNEI. V was shortened by 6 bases and J by 5 bases, with 13 bases between the two germline ends. The CDR3 is made up of 14 amino acids. The CDR3 DNA follows: TGTGCCAGCAGCGCCGGGCAGACTACCGGGGAGCTGTTTTTT. Translating gives CASSAGQTTGELFF.

V is TRBV4-2 and J is TRBJ2-3, with D hard to call. CDR3 length equals 16 residues. CDR1 LGHNA and CDR2 YNFKEQ come from the germline V gene. V dropped 0 bases and J dropped 4 bases, with 14 bases sitting between them. CDR3 in DNA: TGTGCCAGCAGCCAAGAACCCCGAGCAGCTGCAGATACGCAGTATTTT. Its protein is CASSQEPRAAADTQYF.

This clone came up a few times. The DNA of the CDR3 is TGTGCCAGTAGTCGGTTAGGACAGGGGAGGACGAACACTGAAGCTTTCTTT. Its protein product is CASSRLGQGRTNTEAFF. The chain employs TRBV19 and TRBJ1-1; 9 bases fit TRBD1. With V trimmed by 5 bases and J by 1 base, 11 bases remained unmatched. Germline CDR1 LNHDA, CDR2 SQIVND (reference sequence). The CDR3 runs to 17 residues.

The rearrangement joins TRBV7-2 to TRBJ2-7; the D gene is possibly TRBD2 (5 bases). This CDR3 has 15 residues. Germline CDR1 and CDR2: SGHTA and FQGNSA. V dropped 1 base and J dropped 1 base, with 11 bases sitting between them. The CDR3 region is CASSLGAGLSYEQYF. The CDR3 bases are TGTGCCAGCAGCTTAGGGGCGGGCCTATCCTACGAGCAGTACTTC.

The V gene is TRBV28, the J gene TRBJ2-7; D might be TRBD1 or TRBD2, each matching 5 bases. Trimming cost V 3 bases and J 9 bases, with 15 bases left between them. This CDR3 has 13 residues. Per germline, CDR1 MDHEN and CDR2 SYDVKM. The chain's CDR3 is CASSLLAGRGQYF. The CDR3 DNA sequence: TGTGCCAGCAGTTTGTTGGCAGGGAGAGGGCAGTACTTC.

The chain carries TRBV7-2 and TRBJ2-5, with a possible D match to TRBD1 (6 bases). V lost 2 bases, J lost 5 bases, and 12 bases lay in between. This CDR3 region has 14 residues. The germline gives CDR1 SGHTA, CDR2 FQGNSA. The CDR3 spells CASSLHRVLETQYF. Written as DNA, the CDR3 is TGTGCCAGCAGCTTACACAGGGTTCTTGAGACCCAGTACTTC.

The sample holds one count of this clone. The same CDR3 can be traced to other DNA sequences in this sample. This chain joins TRBV28 and TRBJ2-7; 12 positions agree with TRBD2. The CDR3 length is 16 residues. V dropped 3 bases and J dropped 1; count of bases not matched to a gene: 4. Germline CDR1 is MDHEN and CDR2 is SYDVKM. CDR3: CASSLFGTSGSYEQYF. The CDR3 DNA is TGTGCCAGCAGTTTGTTCGGGACTAGCGGGTCCTACGAGCAGTACTTC.

This clone was recorded once. CDR3 DNA: TGTGCCAGCACCCAGGGCTCCTCTGGGGCCAACGTCCTGACTTTC. It is translated as CASTQGSSGANVLTF. This chain uses TRBV28 with TRBJ2-6; maybe TRBD1 (5 bases). There are 15 residues in the CDR3. Germline assignment: CDR1 MDHEN and CDR2 SYDVKM. V was pared by 7 bases and J by 0 bases, with 10 bases between.

This clone was counted between two and nine times. The rearrangement links TRBV7-2 to TRBJ2-2; TRBD2 matches at 9 bases. With 2 bases clipped from V and 6 bases from J, the junction kept 7 bases outside the gene matches. The CDR3 is 16 amino acids. From germline, CDR1 is SGHTA and CDR2 FQGNSA. This CDR3 reads CASSLQAGGLPGELFF. The DNA of the CDR3 is TGTGCCAGCAGCTTACAGGCGGGAGGGCTTCCCGGGGAGCTGTTTTTT.

A remark on this clone: A much larger clone sits a single nucleotide away, making a read error possible. The same CDR3 also results from other DNA sequences found in this sample. This rearrangement joins TRBV10-3 to TRBJ2-7; D ambiguous. Trimming left V 4 bases short and J 3 bases short, with 4 bases between. The CDR3 has 11 residues. The germline gives CDR1 ENHRY, CDR2 SYGVKD. The CDR3 DNA follows: TGTGCCATCAGTGGAGGCTACGAGCAGTACTTC. Amino acid sequence: CAISGGYEQYF.

In this sample, this clone turned up a few times. V usage is TRBV6-5 and J usage is TRBJ2-2; 12 bases align to TRBD2. The CDR3 has 14 amino acids. CDR1 and CDR2 from the germline V gene are MNHEY and SVGAGI. The trim removed 6 bases at V and 6 bases at J, leaving 2 bases unmatched. CDR3 DNA: TGTGCCAGCAGGACTAGCGGGAGATCCGGGGAGCTGTTTTTT. Protein sequence: CASRTSGRSGELFF.

The chain links TRBV27 to TRBJ2-4; tentative D call: TRBD2 (5 bases). Per germline, CDR1 MNHEY and CDR2 SMNVEV (reference sequence). The V end lost 6 bases, the J end lost 1 base, and 19 bases lay between the germline ends. This CDR3 region has 17 residues. CDR3 sequence (DNA): TGTGCCAGCAGCTCCGGTCCGGGGTACGAGGCCAAAAACATTCAGTACTTC. Its translation: CASSSGPGYEAKNIQYF.

This clone was seen only a few times. The chain links TRBV5-1 to TRBJ2-5; 8 positions match TRBD2. CDR1 is SGHRS, CDR2 YFSETQ, per germline. The CDR3 is made up of 16 amino acids. V lost 0 bases and J lost 4; bases outside the gene matches: 8. The CDR3 protein is CASSLGAGAQVETQYF. For the CDR3, the DNA is TGCGCCAGCAGCTTGGGAGCGGGAGCCCAAGTAGAGACCCAGTACTTC.